The entry that follows covers one T cell receptor (beta chain) sequence. Template material for amplifying TCR beta CDR3 regions consisted of RNA transcripts. With the HTBI primer set, the TCR CDR3 went through a first round of RT-PCR. TCRdb analysed the multiplex PCR reads with MiXCR anew, one entry per CDR3 protein. Of over 400,000 distinct CDR3 sequences listed, about 20% are singletons. This CDR3 spans 16 amino acids. From germline, CDR1 is SGHNT and CDR2 YYREEE (reference sequence). V lost 0 bases to trimming and J lost 9 bases; unmatched junction nucleotides: 9. This specimen belongs to a study of T cells in Graves' hyperthyroidism and ophthalmopathy.

The source of this sequence is a woman in her 70s with Graves' ophthalmopathy. The material sequenced was blood. The chain joins TRBV5-4 to TRBJ2-1, with 10 bases matching TRBD2. The CDR3 DNA is TGTGCCAGCAGCTTGGGAATAGCGGGAGGAGGGGCTGAGCAGTTCTTC. It is translated as CASSLGIAGGGAEQFF.